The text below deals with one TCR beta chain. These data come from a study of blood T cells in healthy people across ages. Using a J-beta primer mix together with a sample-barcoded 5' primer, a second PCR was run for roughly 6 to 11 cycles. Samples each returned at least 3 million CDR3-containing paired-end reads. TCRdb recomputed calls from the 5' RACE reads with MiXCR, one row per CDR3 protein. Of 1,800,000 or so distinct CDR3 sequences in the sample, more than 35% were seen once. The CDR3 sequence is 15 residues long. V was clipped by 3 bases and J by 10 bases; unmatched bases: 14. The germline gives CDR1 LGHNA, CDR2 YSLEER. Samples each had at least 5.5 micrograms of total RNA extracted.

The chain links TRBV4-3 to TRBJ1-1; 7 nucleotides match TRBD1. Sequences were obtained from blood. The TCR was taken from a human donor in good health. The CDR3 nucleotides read TGCGCCAGCAGCCAGACCCAGGGGGGTTCCTTGGGAGCTTTCTTT. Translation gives CASSQTQGGSLGAFF.